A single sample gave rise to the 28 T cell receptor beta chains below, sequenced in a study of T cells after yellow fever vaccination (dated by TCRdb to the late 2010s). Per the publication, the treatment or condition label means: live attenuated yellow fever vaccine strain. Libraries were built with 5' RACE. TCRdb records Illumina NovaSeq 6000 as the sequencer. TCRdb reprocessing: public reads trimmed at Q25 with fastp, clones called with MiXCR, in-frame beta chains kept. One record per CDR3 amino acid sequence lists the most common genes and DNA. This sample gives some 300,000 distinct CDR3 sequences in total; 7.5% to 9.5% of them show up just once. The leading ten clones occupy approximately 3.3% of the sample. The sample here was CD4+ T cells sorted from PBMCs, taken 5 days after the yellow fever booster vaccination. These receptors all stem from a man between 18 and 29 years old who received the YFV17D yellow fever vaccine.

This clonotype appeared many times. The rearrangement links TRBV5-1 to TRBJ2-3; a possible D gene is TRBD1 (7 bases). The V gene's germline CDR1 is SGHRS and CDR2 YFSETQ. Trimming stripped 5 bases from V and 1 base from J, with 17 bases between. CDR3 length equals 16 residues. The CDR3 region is CASRRQGGLGTDTQYF. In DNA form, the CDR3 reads TGCGCCAGCAGGAGACAGGGAGGTTTGGGCACAGATACGCAGTATTTT.

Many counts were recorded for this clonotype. The DNA for the CDR3 is TGTGCCAGCAGCCTCCCATACTGGGGTAGCGGCTACACCTTC. Its protein is CASSLPYWGSGYTF. J is TRBJ1-2 and V is TRBV9; D gene unclear. There are 14 residues in the CDR3. The V end was cut by 4 bases, the J end by 8 bases, with 18 bases between. Germline CDR1 reads SGDLS; CDR2 reads YYNGEE.

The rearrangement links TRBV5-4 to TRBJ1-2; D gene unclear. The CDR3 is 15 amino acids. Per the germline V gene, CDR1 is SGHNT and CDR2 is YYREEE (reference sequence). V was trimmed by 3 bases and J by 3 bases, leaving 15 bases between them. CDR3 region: CASSSQTGSDYGYTF. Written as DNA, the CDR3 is TGTGCCAGCAGCTCCCAAACGGGGAGTGACTATGGCTACACCTTC. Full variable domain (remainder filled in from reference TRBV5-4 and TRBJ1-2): ETGVTQSPTHLIKTRGQQVTLRCSSQSGHNTVSWYQQALGQGPQFIFQYYREEENGRGNFPPRFSGLQFPNYSSELNVNALELDDSALYLCASSSQTGSDYGYTFGSGTRLTVV.

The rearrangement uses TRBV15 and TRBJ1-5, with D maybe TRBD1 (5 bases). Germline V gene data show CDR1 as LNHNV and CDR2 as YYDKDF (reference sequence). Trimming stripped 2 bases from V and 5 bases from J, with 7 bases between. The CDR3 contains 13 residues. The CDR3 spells CATSRQGDQPQHF. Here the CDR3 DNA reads TGTGCCACCAGCAGACAGGGAGATCAGCCCCAGCATTTT.

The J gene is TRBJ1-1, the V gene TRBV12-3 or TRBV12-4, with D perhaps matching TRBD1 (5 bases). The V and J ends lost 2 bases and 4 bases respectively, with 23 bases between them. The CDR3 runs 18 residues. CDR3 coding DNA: TGTGCCAGCAGTTTATTACGAGATGTGATCAGGGCTGGCACTGAAGCTTTCTTT. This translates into CASSLLRDVIRAGTEAFF.

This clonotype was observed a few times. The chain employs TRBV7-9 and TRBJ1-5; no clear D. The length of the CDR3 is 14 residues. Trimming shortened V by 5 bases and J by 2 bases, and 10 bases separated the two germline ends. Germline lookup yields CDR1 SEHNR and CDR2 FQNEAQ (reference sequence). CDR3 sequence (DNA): TGTGCCAGCAGCGTTACAGATGGCAATCAGCCCCAGCATTTT. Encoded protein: CASSVTDGNQPQHF.

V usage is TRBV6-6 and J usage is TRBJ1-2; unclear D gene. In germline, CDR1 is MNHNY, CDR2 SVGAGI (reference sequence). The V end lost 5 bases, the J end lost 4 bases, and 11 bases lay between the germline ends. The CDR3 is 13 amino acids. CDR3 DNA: TGTGCCAGCAGTCCCGACCCAAGCTATGGCTACACCTTC. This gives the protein CASSPDPSYGYTF.

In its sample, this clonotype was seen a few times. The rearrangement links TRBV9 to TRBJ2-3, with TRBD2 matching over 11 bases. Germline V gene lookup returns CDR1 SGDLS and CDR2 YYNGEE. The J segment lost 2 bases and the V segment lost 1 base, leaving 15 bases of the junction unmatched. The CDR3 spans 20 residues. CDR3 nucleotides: TGTGCCAGCAGCGTATCTAGCGGGGGGCCTTCGGCCCGATCCACAGATACGCAGTATTTT. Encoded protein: CASSVSSGGPSARSTDTQYF.

CDR3 residues: CASSPHQGGAGGYTF. The DNA for the CDR3 is TGTGCCAGCAGCCCCCACCAGGGGGGCGCCGGGGGCTACACCTTC. J is TRBJ1-2 and V is TRBV9, with 7 bases lining up with TRBD1. V lost 4 bases to trimming and J lost 8 bases; unmatched junction nucleotides: 14. Germline loops: CDR1 SGDLS, CDR2 YYNGEE. CDR3 length equals 15 residues.

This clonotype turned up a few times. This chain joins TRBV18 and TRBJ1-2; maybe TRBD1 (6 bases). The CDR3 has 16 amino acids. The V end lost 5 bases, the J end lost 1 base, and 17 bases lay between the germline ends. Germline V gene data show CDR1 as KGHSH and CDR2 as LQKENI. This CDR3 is CASSIAGGGINYGYTF. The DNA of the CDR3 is TGTGCCAGCTCAATCGCAGGAGGGGGGATTAACTATGGCTACACCTTC.

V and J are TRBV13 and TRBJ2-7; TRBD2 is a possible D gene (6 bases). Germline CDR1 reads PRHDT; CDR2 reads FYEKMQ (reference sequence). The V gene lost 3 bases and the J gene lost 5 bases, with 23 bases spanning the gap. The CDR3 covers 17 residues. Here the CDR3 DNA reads TGTGCCAGCAGCTTCCGGTGGGCCGGGGGTGGCTCGGACGAGCAGTACTTC. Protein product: CASSFRWAGGGSDEQYF.

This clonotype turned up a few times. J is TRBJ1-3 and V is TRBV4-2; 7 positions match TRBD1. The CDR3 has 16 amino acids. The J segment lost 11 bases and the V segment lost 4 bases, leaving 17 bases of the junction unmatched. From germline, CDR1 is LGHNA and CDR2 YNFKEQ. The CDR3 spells CASSPGTERTFTAIYF. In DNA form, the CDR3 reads TGTGCCAGCAGCCCAGGGACAGAAAGAACCTTCACGGCCATATATTTT.

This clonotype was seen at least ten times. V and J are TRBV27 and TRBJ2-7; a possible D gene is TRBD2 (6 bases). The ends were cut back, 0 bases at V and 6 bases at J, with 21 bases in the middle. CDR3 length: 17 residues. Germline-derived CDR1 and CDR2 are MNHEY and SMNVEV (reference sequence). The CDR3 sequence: CASSLSQGSRGSREQYV. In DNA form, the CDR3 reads TGTGCCAGCAGTTTATCGCAAGGGAGCCGGGGGTCTCGCGAGCAGTACGTC.

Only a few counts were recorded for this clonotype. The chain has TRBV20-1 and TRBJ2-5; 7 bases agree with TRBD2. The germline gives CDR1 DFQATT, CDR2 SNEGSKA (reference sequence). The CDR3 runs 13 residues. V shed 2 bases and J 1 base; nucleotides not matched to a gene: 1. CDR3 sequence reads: CSARPGGQETQYF. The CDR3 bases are TGCAGTGCTAGACCGGGGGGCCAAGAGACCCAGTACTTC.

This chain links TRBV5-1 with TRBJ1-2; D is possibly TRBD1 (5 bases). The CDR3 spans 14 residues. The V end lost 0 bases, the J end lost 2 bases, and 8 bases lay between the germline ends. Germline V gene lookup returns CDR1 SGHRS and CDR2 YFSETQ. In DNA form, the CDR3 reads TGCGCCAGCAGCTTGGCACCAGGGAACTATGGCTACACCTTC. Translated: CASSLAPGNYGYTF. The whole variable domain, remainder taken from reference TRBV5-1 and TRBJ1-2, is KAGVTQTPRYLIKTRGQQVTLSCSPISGHRSVSWYQQTPGQGLQFLFEYFSETQRNKGNFPGRFSGRQFSNSRSEMNVSTLELGDSALYLCASSLAPGNYGYTFGSGTRLTVV.

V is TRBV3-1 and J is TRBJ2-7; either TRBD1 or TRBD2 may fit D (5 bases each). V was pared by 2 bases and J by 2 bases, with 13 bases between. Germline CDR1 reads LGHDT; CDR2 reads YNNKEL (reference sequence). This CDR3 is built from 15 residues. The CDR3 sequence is CASSQRDGGPYEQYF. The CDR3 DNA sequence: TGTGCCAGCAGCCAACGGGACGGAGGCCCCTACGAGCAGTACTTC.

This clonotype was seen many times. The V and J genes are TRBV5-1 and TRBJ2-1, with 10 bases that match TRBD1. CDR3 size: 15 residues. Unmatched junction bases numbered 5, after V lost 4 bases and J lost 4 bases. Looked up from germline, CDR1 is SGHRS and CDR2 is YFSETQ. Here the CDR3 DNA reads TGCGCCAGCAGCCTGACAGGGGGCGCTTACAATGAGCAGTTCTTC. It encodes CASSLTGGAYNEQFF.

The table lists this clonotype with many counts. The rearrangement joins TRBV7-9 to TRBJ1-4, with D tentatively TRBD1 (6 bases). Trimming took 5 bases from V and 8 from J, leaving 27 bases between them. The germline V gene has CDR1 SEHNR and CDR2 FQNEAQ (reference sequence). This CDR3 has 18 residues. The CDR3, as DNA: TGTGCCAGCAGCCCCCGCCCGCGTCAGGGGTCAGTCTTGGAAAAACTGTTTTTT. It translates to CASSPRPRQGSVLEKLFF.

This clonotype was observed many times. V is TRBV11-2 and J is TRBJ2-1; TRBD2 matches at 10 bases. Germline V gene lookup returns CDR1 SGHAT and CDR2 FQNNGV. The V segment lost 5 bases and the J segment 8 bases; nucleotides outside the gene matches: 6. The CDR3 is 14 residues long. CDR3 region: CASSDSGGAHEQFF. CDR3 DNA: TGTGCCAGCAGCGACAGCGGGGGGGCCCATGAGCAGTTCTTC.

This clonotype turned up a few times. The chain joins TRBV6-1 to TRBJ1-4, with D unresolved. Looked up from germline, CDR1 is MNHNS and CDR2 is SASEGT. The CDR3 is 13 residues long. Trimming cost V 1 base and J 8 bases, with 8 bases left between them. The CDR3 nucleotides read TGTGCCAGCAGTGAAGGTTCGGGGGAAAAACTGTTTTTT. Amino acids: CASSEGSGEKLFF.

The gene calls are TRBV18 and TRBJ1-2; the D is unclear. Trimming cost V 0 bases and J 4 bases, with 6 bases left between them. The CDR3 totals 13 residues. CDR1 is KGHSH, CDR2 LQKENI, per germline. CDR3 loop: CASSPPAGYGYTF. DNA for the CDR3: TGTGCCAGCTCACCACCAGCGGGCTATGGCTACACCTTC. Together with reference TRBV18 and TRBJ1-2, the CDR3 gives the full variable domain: NAGVMQNPRHLVRRRGQEARLRCSPMKGHSHVYWYRQLPEEGLKFMVYLQKENIIDESGMPKERFSAEFPKEGPSILRIQQVVRGDSAAYFCASSPPAGYGYTFGSGTRLTVV.

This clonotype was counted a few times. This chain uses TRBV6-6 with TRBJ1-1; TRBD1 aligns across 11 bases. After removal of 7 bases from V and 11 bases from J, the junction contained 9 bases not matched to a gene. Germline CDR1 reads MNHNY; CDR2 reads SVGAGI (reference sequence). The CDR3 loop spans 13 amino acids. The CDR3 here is CASIQGTGGKAFF. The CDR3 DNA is TGTGCCAGCATTCAAGGGACAGGGGGGAAGGCTTTCTTT.

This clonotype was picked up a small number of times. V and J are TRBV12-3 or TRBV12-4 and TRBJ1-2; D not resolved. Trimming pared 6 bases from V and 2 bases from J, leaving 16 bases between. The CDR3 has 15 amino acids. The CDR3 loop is CASRLGRLLNYGYTF. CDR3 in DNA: TGTGCCAGCAGACTCGGGCGGTTACTAAACTATGGCTACACCTTC.

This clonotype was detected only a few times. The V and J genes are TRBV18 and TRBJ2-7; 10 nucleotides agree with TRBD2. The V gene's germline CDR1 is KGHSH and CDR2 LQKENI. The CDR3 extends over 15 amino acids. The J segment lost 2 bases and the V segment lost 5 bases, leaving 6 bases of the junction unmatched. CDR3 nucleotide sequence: TGTGCCAGCTCAAGTACTAGCGGGACCACCTACGAGCAGTACTTC. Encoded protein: CASSSTSGTTYEQYF. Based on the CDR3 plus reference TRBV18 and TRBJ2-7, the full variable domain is NAGVMQNPRHLVRRRGQEARLRCSPMKGHSHVYWYRQLPEEGLKFMVYLQKENIIDESGMPKERFSAEFPKEGPSILRIQQVVRGDSAAYFCASSSTSGTTYEQYFGPGTRLTVT.

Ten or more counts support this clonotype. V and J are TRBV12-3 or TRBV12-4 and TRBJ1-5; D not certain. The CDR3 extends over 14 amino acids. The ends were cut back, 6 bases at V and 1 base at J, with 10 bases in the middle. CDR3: CASSWEESNQPQHF. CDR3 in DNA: TGTGCCAGCAGCTGGGAGGAGAGCAATCAGCCCCAGCATTTT.

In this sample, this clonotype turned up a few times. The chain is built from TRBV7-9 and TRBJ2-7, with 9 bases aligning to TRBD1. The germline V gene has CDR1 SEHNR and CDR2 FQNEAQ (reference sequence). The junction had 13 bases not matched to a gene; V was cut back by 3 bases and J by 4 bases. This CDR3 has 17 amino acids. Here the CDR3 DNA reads TGTGCCAGCAGCTTTGGGTTAGCCGGGACAGGGTCATACGAGCAGTACTTC. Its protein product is CASSFGLAGTGSYEQYF.

CDR3: CASSAELISYNEQFF. CDR3 nucleotide sequence: TGCGCCAGCAGCGCAGAGCTGATCTCCTACAATGAGCAGTTCTTC. The rearrangement uses TRBV5-1 and TRBJ2-1, with D uncertain. Germline V gene lookup returns CDR1 SGHRS and CDR2 YFSETQ. V was clipped by 4 bases and J by 0 bases, with 11 bases between them. The CDR3 is 15 residues long.

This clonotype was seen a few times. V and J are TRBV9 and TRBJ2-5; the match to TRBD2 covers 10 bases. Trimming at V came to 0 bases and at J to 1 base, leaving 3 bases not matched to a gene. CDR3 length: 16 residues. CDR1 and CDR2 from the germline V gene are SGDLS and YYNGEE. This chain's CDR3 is CASSVDLAGAQETQYF. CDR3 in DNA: TGTGCCAGCAGCGTAGACCTAGCGGGGGCCCAAGAGACCCAGTACTTC.